A selection of T cell receptor beta chains follows, all from one sample in a study of blood T cells in healthy people across ages. TCRdb re-derived calls from the 5' RACE reads in MiXCR, one entry per CDR3 protein. The sample includes about 1,000,000 distinct CDR3 sequences, 40% to 45% of them seen just once. Sequencing was performed on blood. These receptors were collected from a woman aged 60-75 years in good health. Both conserved end residues are part of each CDR3. The D gene is left open where the match is weak. Clone size is not always given. Where it is, it says once, few, many or a class for expanded clones.

CDR3	DNA	V	J	D	size
CASSGRQGGNGYTF	TGTGCCAGCAGTGGCCGACAGGGAGGGAATGGCTACACCTTC	TRBV25-1	TRBJ1-2	TRBD1	NA
CASSLMAAQHF	TGTGCCAGCAGTTTAATGGCAGCCCAGCATTTT	TRBV28	TRBJ1-5	NA	few
CAWETGSNEQFF	TGTGCCTGGGAGACGGGCTCTAATGAGCAGTTCTTC	TRBV30	TRBJ2-1	NA	NA
CASSFSSGRVSGELFF	TGTGCCAGCAGCTTCTCTAGCGGGAGAGTGTCCGGGGAGCTGTTTTTT	TRBV13	TRBJ2-2	TRBD2	NA
CASSLGSSGNTIYF	TGTGCCAGCAGCTTGGGGAGCTCTGGAAACACCATATATTTT	TRBV7-2	TRBJ1-3	NA	NA
CSSRVGTSGSSADTQYF	TGCAGTTCTAGAGTTGGGACTAGCGGGAGTTCGGCAGATACGCAGTACTTT	TRBV20-1	TRBJ2-3	TRBD2	NA
CASSLFLSNSYNEQFF	TGTGCCAGCAGCTTATTTCTTAGCAACTCCTACAATGAGCAGTTCTTC	TRBV11-2	TRBJ2-1	NA	NA
CSARGTGGWTQYF	TGCAGTGCTAGAGGGACAGGGGGCTGGACCCAGTACTTC	TRBV20-1	TRBJ2-5	TRBD1	NA
CASSKGRPNEQFF	TGTGCCAGCAGCAAAGGAAGGCCAAATGAGCAGTTCTTC	TRBV21-1	TRBJ2-1	NA	NA
CASSLNPGTAVSGANVLTF	TGCGCCAGCAGCCTCAATCCCGGGACAGCCGTAAGTGGGGCCAACGTCCTGACTTTC	TRBV5-1	TRBJ2-6	TRBD1	few
CASSLATGTISPGADVLTF	TGTGCCAGCAGCTTAGCGACCGGGACAATAAGCCCTGGGGCCGACGTCCTGACTTTC	TRBV11-1	TRBJ2-6	NA	NA
CSARGDREVETQYF	TGCAGTGCTAGAGGGGACAGGGAGGTAGAGACCCAGTACTTC	TRBV20-1	TRBJ2-5	TRBD1	NA
CASSQDRRGTDTQYF	TGCGCCAGCAGCCAAGATAGGCGGGGCACAGATACGCAGTATTTT	TRBV4-1	TRBJ2-3	NA	few
CASNSGTLNEAFF	TGTGCCAGCAACTCCGGGACACTGAATGAAGCTTTCTTT	TRBV6-2/TRBV6-3	TRBJ1-1	NA	NA
CASSPALSREQYF	TGTGCCAGCAGCCCTGCGCTATCGCGGGAGCAGTACTTC	TRBV7-3	TRBJ2-5	TRBD2	NA
CASSSLGELYTYEQYF	TGTGCCAGCAGCTCGCTCGGTGAACTCTACACCTACGAGCAGTACTTC	TRBV7-2	TRBJ2-7	NA	NA
CSASLITSASSYEQYF	TGCAGTGCTAGCCTCATTACTAGCGCTAGCTCCTACGAGCAGTACTTC	TRBV20-1	TRBJ2-7	TRBD2	NA
CASSASPLAEETQYF	TGTGCCAGCTCGGCCTCGCCTCTAGCGGAAGAGACCCAGTACTTC	TRBV2	TRBJ2-5	TRBD2	NA
CSASVSEQFF	TGCAGCGCTTCGGTCAGTGAGCAGTTCTTC	TRBV29-1	TRBJ2-1	NA	few
CASGKAGRATYEQYF	TGCGCCAGCGGTAAGGCGGGGCGGGCGACCTACGAGCAGTACTTC	TRBV5-1	TRBJ2-7	NA	NA
CASIRGSSYNEQFF	TGTGCCAGCATTAGGGGGAGCTCCTACAATGAGCAGTTCTTC	TRBV7-2	TRBJ2-1	NA	few
CASSLEAATNQPQHF	TGTGCCAGCAGCTTAGAGGCAGCTACTAATCAGCCCCAGCATTTT	TRBV7-6	TRBJ1-5	NA	NA
CASSQSDPAGYEQYF	TGCGCCAGCAGCCAAAGCGACCCGGCCGGATACGAGCAGTACTTC	TRBV4-1	TRBJ2-7	NA	NA
CASILGTSGTDSYEQYF	TGTGCCAGCATTCTAGGGACTAGCGGGACCGACTCCTACGAGCAGTACTTC	TRBV27	TRBJ2-7	TRBD2	NA
CSATFRSEDTQYF	TGCAGTGCTACCTTCAGATCTGAAGATACGCAGTATTTT	TRBV20-1	TRBJ2-3	NA	few
CASRAPTGKKPYEQYF	TGTGCCAGCAGAGCCCCTACAGGGAAGAAACCCTACGAGCAGTACTTC	TRBV6-1	TRBJ2-7	NA	once
CSARYRGGRGYNEQFF	TGCAGTGCTAGATATAGAGGCGGGAGGGGGTACAATGAGCAGTTCTTC	TRBV20-1	TRBJ2-1	TRBD2	NA
CAWSAKDRLTYEQYF	TGTGCCTGGAGCGCAAAGGACAGGTTAACCTACGAGCAGTACTTC	TRBV30	TRBJ2-7	TRBD1	NA
CASSLGGDRVFTDTQYF	TGTGCCAGCAGTTTAGGGGGGGACAGGGTCTTCACAGATACGCAGTATTTT	TRBV12-3/TRBV12-4	TRBJ2-3	TRBD1	NA
CASSPTSEKMNTEAFF	TGTGCCAGCAGCCCGACAAGTGAGAAGATGAACACTGAAGCTTTCTTT	TRBV3-1	TRBJ1-1	NA	NA
CASRPGAGASDTQYF	TGTGCCAGCAGGCCGGGAGCGGGAGCCTCGGATACGCAGTATTTT	TRBV6-5	TRBJ2-3	TRBD2	NA
CASSFSGQKNTEAFF	TGTGCCAGCAGCTTCTCGGGACAGAAGAACACTGAAGCTTTCTTT	TRBV7-2	TRBJ1-1	TRBD1	few
CASREGLANYNEQFF	TGTGCCAGCAGAGAGGGACTAGCGAACTACAATGAGCAGTTCTTC	TRBV6-5	TRBJ2-1	TRBD2	NA
CASSLVVGSSSGANVLTF	TGTGCCAGCAGCTTGGTTGTGGGGTCCTCCTCTGGGGCCAACGTCCTGACTTTC	TRBV5-5	TRBJ2-6	NA	few
CASSLNSGRGETQYF	TGTGCCAGCAGCCTTAATAGCGGCAGGGGAGAGACCCAGTACTTC	TRBV12-3/TRBV12-4	TRBJ2-5	NA	few
CASSSPRDRGRSDTQYF	TGTGCCAGCAGTTCCCCTCGGGACAGGGGACGCTCAGATACGCAGTATTTT	TRBV12-3/TRBV12-4	TRBJ2-3	TRBD1	NA
CASTPGGRTDTQYF	TGTGCCAGCACCCCAGGCGGTCGCACAGATACGCAGTATTTT	TRBV25-1	TRBJ2-3	NA	NA
CASSQLRTQYF	TGTGCCAGCAGCCAACTACGGACCCAGTACTTC	TRBV7-2	TRBJ2-5	NA	few
CSASAQVGAGAADTQYF	TGCAGTGCTAGTGCCCAAGTGGGGGCGGGAGCGGCAGATACGCAGTATTTT	TRBV20-1	TRBJ2-3	NA	NA
CASSHSGSTYEQYF	TGCGCCAGCAGCCATAGCGGGAGCACCTACGAGCAGTACTTC	TRBV5-1	TRBJ2-7	TRBD2	NA
CSANGQHQETQYF	TGCAGTGCAAACGGACAGCACCAAGAGACCCAGTACTTC	TRBV20-1	TRBJ2-5	NA	NA
CASSLSYREVYGYTF	TGTGCCAGCAGCCTAAGTTACAGGGAGGTGTATGGCTACACCTTC	TRBV7-2	TRBJ1-2	NA	NA
CASSSSYAKQYF	TGTGCCAGCAGTTCGTCGTACGCCAAGCAGTACTTC	TRBV11-2	TRBJ2-4	NA	NA
CSVGQGADYGYTF	TGCAGCGTGGGACAGGGGGCGGACTATGGCTACACCTTC	TRBV29-1	TRBJ1-2	TRBD1	few
CASSRQLAGVGNEQFF	TGTGCCAGCAGCCGCCAACTAGCGGGAGTGGGTAATGAGCAGTTCTTC	TRBV4-2	TRBJ2-1	TRBD2	NA
CASSFLVLDTQYF	TGTGCCAGCAGCTTTTTGGTTCTTGATACGCAGTATTTT	TRBV7-2	TRBJ2-3	NA	few
CSAREGGQGGKPQHF	TGCAGTGCTAGAGAGGGCGGACAGGGGGGAAAGCCCCAGCATTTT	TRBV20-1	TRBJ1-5	TRBD1	NA
CASSLEASGRAAEDNEQFF	TGTGCCAGCAGCTTGGAGGCTAGCGGGAGGGCCGCCGAGGACAATGAGCAGTTCTTC	TRBV5-4	TRBJ2-1	TRBD2	NA
CASSPRRDRYRGCTF	TGTGCCAGCAGCCCGCGCCGGGACAGGTATCGGGGATGCACCTTC	TRBV3-1	TRBJ1-2	TRBD1	NA
CASSAEFETQYF	TGCGCCAGCAGTGCCGAGTTCGAGACCCAGTACTTC	TRBV10-2	TRBJ2-5	NA	NA
CASSGVGGKETQYF	TGTGCCAGCAGCGGGGTAGGCGGGAAAGAGACCCAGTACTTC	TRBV11-3	TRBJ2-5	NA	NA
CASSSRGGRETRYF	TGTGCCAGCAGCTCGCGGGGGGGCCGGGAGACCCGGTACTTC	TRBV7-2	TRBJ2-5	TRBD2	NA
CASRDSSGAYNEQYF	TGTGCCAGCAGGGATTCTAGCGGGGCCTACAATGAGCAGTACTTC	TRBV13	TRBJ2-7	TRBD2	NA
CSGESGHSYNEQFF	TGCAGTGGGGAGAGCGGGCACTCCTACAATGAGCAGTTCTTC	TRBV20-1	TRBJ2-1	NA	NA
CASSLGVSNQPQHF	TGCGCCAGCAGCTTGGGGGTCAGCAATCAGCCCCAGCATTTT	TRBV5-1	TRBJ1-5	NA	many
CASSPHPINQPQHF	TGTGCCAGCAGTCCTCACCCGATCAATCAGCCCCAGCATTTT	TRBV3-1	TRBJ1-5	NA	NA
CASTSTASTDTQYF	TGTGCCAGCACCTCCACAGCTAGCACAGATACGCAGTATTTT	TRBV6-5	TRBJ2-3	NA	NA